This TCR beta chain is drawn from a study of cytomegalovirus exposure and HLA in healthy donors. Comment on this clone: The antigen is unknown.

PCR used 60 Vbeta primers and 13 Jbeta primers. Using immunoSEQ multiplex PCR, the repertoire was profiled, and TCRdb retains in-frame clones only, with some absent. The data hold 210,000 or so clones, with 70% to 90% observed a single time. Study-level points and caveats: Later on, an analysis found that several of the most significant clusters appeared to be linked to common viral pathogens, which included parvovirus B19. Some TCR beta chains (roughly 160 of them) were listed as cytomegalovirus-associated.

After removal of 3 bases from V and 6 bases from J, the junction contained 3 bases not matched to a gene. This CDR3 spans 13 amino acids. In germline, CDR1 is SEHNR, CDR2 FQNEAQ (reference sequence). This sequence was found in a human donor in good health. Sequences were obtained from PBMCs. This chain links TRBV7-9 with TRBJ2-3, with 7 bases lining up with TRBD2. This chain's CDR3 is CASSLREWDTQYF. CDR3 coding DNA: TGTGCCAGCAGCTTGCGGGAGTGGGATACGCAGTATTTT.